This T cell receptor (beta chain) was captured by sequencing in a study of identical twins. Germline V CDR1 and CDR2: SQVTM, ANQGSEA. V gave up 7 bases and J gave up 7 bases; unmatched junction bases: 6. This CDR3 contains 13 residues. Template switching added a universal primer site; cDNA carried unique molecular identifiers. TCRdb reanalysed the 5' RACE reads using MiXCR and keeps one entry per CDR3 protein. The top ten clones hold 4% to 6% of a sample with approximately 210,000 distinct CDR3 sequences, roughly a tenth of them seen once. This chain connects TRBV29-1 to TRBJ1-4; 10 bases are shared with TRBD1. Sequencing was performed on memory (CD45RO+) T cells sorted from blood. The sequence came from a woman aged 18-29 years in good health. This CDR3 reads CSAQGQGGEKLFF. The DNA for the CDR3 is TGCAGCGCCCAAGGACAGGGGGGTGAAAAACTGTTTTTT.